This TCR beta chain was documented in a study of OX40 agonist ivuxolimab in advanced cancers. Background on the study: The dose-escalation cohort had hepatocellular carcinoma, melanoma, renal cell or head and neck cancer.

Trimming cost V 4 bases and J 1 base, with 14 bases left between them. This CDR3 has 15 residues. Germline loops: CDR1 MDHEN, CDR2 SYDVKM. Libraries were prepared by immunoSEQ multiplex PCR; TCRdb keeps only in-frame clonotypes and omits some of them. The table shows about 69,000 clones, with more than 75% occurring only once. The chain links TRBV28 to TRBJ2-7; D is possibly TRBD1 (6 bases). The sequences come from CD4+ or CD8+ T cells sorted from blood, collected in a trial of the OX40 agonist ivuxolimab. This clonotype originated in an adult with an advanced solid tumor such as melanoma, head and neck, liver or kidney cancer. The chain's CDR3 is CASSSNREWSYEQYF. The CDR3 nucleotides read TGTGCCAGCAGTTCTAACAGGGAATGGTCCTACGAGCAGTACTTC. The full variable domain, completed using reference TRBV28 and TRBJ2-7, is DVKVTQSSRYLVKRTGEKVFLECVQDMDHENMFWYRQDPGLGLRLIYFSYDVKMKEKGDIPEGYSVSREKKERFSLILESASTNQTSMYLCASSSNREWSYEQYFGPGTRLTVT.